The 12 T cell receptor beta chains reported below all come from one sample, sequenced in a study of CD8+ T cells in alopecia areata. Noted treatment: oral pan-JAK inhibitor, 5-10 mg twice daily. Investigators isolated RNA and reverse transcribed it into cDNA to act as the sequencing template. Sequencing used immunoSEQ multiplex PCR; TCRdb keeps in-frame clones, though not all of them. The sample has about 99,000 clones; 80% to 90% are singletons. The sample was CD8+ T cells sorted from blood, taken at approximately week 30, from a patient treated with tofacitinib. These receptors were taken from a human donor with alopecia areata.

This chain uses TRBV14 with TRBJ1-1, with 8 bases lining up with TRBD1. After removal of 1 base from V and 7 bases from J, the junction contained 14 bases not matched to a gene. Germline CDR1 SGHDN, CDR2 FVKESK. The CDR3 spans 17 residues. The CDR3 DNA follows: TGTGCCAGCAGCCAAGTTGTCCAGGGGGCAAGGTTATATGAAGCTTTCTTT. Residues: CASSQVVQGARLYEAFF.

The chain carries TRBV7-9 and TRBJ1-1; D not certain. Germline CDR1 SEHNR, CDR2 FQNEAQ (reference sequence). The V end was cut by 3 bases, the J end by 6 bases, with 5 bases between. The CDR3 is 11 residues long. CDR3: CASSFDPEAFF. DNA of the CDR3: TGTGCCAGCAGCTTTGATCCTGAAGCTTTCTTT.

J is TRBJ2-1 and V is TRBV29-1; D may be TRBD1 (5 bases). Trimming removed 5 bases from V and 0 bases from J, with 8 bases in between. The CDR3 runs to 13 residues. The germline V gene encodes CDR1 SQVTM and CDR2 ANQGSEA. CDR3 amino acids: CSVRTSSYNEQFF. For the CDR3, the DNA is TGCAGCGTTCGGACAAGCTCCTACAATGAGCAGTTCTTC.

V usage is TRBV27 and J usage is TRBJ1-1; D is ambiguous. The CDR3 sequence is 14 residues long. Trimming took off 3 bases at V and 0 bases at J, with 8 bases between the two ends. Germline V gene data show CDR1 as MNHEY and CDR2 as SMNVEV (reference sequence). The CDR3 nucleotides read TGTGCCAGCAGTTTCGGAAATATGAACACTGAAGCTTTCTTT. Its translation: CASSFGNMNTEAFF.

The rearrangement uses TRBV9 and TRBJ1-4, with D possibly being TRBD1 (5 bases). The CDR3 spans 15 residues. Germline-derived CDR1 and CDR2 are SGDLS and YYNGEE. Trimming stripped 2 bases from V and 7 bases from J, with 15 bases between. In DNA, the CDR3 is TGTGCCAGCAGCGTCGGGGGGACCGGGCCTGAAAAACTGTTTTTT. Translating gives CASSVGGTGPEKLFF. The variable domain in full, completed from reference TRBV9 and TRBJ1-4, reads DSGVTQTPKHLITATGQRVTLRCSPRSGDLSVYWYQQSLDQGLQFLIQYYNGEERAKGNILERFSAQQFPDLHSELNLSSLELGDSALYFCASSVGGTGPEKLFFGSGTQLSVL.

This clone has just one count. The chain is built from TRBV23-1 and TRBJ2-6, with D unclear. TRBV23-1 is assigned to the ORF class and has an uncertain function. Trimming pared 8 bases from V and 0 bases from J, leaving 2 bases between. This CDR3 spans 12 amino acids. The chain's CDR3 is CASRSGANVLTF. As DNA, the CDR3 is TGCGCCAGCCGCTCTGGGGCCAACGTCCTGACTTTC.

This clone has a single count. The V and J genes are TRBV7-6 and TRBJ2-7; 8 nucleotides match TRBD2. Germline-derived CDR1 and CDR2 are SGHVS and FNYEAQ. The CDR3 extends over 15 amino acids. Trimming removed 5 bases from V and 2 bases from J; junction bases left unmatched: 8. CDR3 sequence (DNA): TGTGCCAGCAGCCACCGGGGGGGCGGGACCTACGAGCAGTACTTC. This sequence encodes CASSHRGGGTYEQYF.

The CDR3 protein is CASSATVGGSGNTIYF. The CDR3, as DNA: TGTGCCAGCAGTGCGACAGTAGGAGGATCTGGAAACACCATATATTTT. V is TRBV25-1 and J is TRBJ1-3; D might be TRBD1 (5 bases). The V gene's germline CDR1 is MGHDK and CDR2 SYGVNS. Trimming pared 4 bases from V and 1 base from J, leaving 14 bases between. This CDR3 is 16 amino acids long. Full variable domain (missing parts from reference TRBV25-1 and TRBJ1-3): EADIYQTPRYLVIGTGKKITLECSQTMGHDKMYWYQQDPGMELHLIHYSYGVNSTEKGDLSSESTVSRIRTEHFPLTLESARPSHTSQYLCASSATVGGSGNTIYFGEGSWLTVV.

This CDR3 is CASSLGADTDTQYF. Written as DNA, the CDR3 is TGTGCCAGCAGCCTCGGGGCCGACACAGATACGCAGTATTTT. J is TRBJ2-3 and V is TRBV5-6, with D perhaps matching TRBD1 or TRBD2 (5 bases each). V dropped 4 bases and J dropped 2 bases, with 11 bases sitting between them. Germline lookup yields CDR1 SGHDT and CDR2 YYEEEE. This CDR3 is built from 14 residues.

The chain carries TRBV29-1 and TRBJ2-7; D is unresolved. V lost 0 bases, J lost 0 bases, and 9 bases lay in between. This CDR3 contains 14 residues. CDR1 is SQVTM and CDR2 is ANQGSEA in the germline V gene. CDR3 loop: CSVEEPGRSYEQYF. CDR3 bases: TGCAGCGTTGAAGAACCGGGCCGCTCCTACGAGCAGTACTTC.

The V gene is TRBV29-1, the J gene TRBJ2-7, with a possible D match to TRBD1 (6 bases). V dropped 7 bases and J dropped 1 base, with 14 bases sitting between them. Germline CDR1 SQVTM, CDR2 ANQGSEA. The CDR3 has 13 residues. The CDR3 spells CSARMGQSYEQYF. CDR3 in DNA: TGCAGCGCTCGAATGGGACAATCCTACGAGCAGTACTTC.

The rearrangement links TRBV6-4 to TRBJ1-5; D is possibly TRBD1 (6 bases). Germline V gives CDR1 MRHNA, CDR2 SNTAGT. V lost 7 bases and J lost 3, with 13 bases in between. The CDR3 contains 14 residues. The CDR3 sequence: CASNHRDFNQPQHF. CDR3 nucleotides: TGTGCCAGCAACCACAGGGATTTCAATCAGCCCCAGCATTTT.